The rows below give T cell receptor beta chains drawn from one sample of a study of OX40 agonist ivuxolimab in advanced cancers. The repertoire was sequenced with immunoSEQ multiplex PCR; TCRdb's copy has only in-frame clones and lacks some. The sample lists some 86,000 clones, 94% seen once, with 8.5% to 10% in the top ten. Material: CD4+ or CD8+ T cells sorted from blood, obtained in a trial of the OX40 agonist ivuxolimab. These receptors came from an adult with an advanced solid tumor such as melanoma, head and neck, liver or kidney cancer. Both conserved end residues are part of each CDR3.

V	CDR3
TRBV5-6	CASSWGPSYNEQFF
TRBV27	CASSLSRGGFSTEAFF
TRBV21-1	CASSKAGASATGELFF
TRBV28	CASSLEGPRGPERQPQHF
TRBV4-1	CASSHGQGNTQYF
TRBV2	CASEKTYEQYF
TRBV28	CASSPGQDQDNEQFF
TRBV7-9	CASSVGQYTEAFF
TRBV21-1	CASSKGIQGADNEQFF
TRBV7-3	CASSHLAGEGNNEQFF
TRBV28	CASSLSTPPHEQYF
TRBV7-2	CASSHGLVGDTQYF
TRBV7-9	CASSPDRDTGELFF
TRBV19	CASSIGQGLGYEQYF
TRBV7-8	CASSLSLAGAMVADTQYF
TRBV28	CASSPSETQYF
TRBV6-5	CASSYSLQHSGNTIYF
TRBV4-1	CASSQGNNEQFF
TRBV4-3	CASSQDLRLSPYEQYF
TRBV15	CATSSRGANTEAFF
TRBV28	CASSFNTLNTEAFF
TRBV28	CASSPVQGGVYEQYF
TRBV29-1	CSVAHRDRGPLEQYF
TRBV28	CASSLSGGSSYEQYF
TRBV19	CASSLLSNRGGEQFF
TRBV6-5	CASTPGLANTGELFF
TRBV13	CASSPKGGPQTDTQYF
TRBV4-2	CASSSSLAGGLDTQYF
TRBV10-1	CANPGDRFTEAFF
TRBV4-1	CASSQDPGQSYEQYF
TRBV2	CACGDRSSYEQYF
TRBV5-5	CASSFFGISGNTIYF
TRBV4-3	CASSRLIGAGEGETQYF
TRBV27	CASSLFTSGDTQYF
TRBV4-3	CASSQDPSGTYEQYF
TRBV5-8	CASSLSVLIYEQYF
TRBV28	CASRQGQGGIEAFF
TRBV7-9	CASSLTDSYNEQFF
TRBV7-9	CASSLGPPLHF
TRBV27	CASSIIAGATDTQYF
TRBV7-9	CASSLVVSSYEQYF
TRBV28	CASSIQVNNEQFF
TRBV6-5	CASSPGANQPQHF
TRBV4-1	CASSQAPTGTQETQYF
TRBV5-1	CASKEMGMDEQYF
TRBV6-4	CASSAGEGGDEQFF
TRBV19	CASSIVPQGNNEQFF
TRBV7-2	CASSPGTSGSGYEQYF
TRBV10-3	CAISAAETYEQYF
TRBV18	CASSGTASEALNYGYTF
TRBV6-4	CASSDPTKGRGSNQPQHF
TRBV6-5	CASGLGEENTGELFF
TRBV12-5	CASGQGADRYEQYF